This is a list of T cell receptor beta chains from one sample in a study of monozygotic twins with inflammatory bowel disease. No DNA is given; TCRdb re-called the 5' RACE reads and lists each CDR3 protein once. The sample spans under 200,000 distinct CDR3 sequences; the ten largest clones claim under 3.5%. Sequencing used blood. The receptors come from a human donor with ulcerative colitis or Crohn's disease, or a healthy co-twin of an affected twin (not recorded which). Both conserved end residues are part of each CDR3. The order of the fields is V gene, J gene, CDR3 protein.

>TRBV2|TRBJ2-1
CASNTLAGVSNEQFF
>TRBV3-1|TRBJ2-7
CASSPDENRPYEQYF
>TRBV20-1|TRBJ1-5
CSARDPGGSQPQHF
>TRBV30|TRBJ1-5
CAWDGQGGNQPQHF
>TRBV24-1|TRBJ1-6
CATSDSEYSPLHF
>TRBV11-2|TRBJ2-2
CASSWGTANTGELFF
>TRBV28|TRBJ1-1
CASSKTGTGIMNTEAFF
>TRBV5-1|TRBJ2-1
CASSASGGGLSYNEQFF
>TRBV18|TRBJ2-5
CASSPPSGQKTQYF
>TRBV12-3/TRBV12-4|TRBJ2-5
CASSLTGLGTQYF
>TRBV5-1|TRBJ2-5
CASSLRLAGRQETQYF
>TRBV4-2|TRBJ2-1
CASSQARTSGRGYYNEQFF
>TRBV2|TRBJ1-1
CASSESYPEAFF
>TRBV20-1|TRBJ2-7
CSASRTSSGRRYEQYF
>TRBV3-1|TRBJ2-2
CASSQGGAGVNTGELFF
>TRBV7-6|TRBJ2-7
CASSHRTGGRYEQYF
>TRBV24-1|TRBJ2-7
CAWDRVHEQYF
>TRBV6-2/TRBV6-3|TRBJ1-1
CASSYPGRLNTEAFF
>TRBV25-1|TRBJ2-1
CASSEPPLGGVNEQFF
>TRBV20-1|TRBJ2-2
CSARDSGQGATGELFF
>TRBV3-1|TRBJ2-1
CASSQVGLAESSYNEQFF
>TRBV21-1|TRBJ2-7
CASSKTGPQILGAYEQYF
>TRBV19|TRBJ2-2
CASSRDNGELFF
>TRBV14|TRBJ2-2
CASSQVMNTGELFF
>TRBV6-1|TRBJ1-5
CASKFFLGNQPQHF
>TRBV5-1|TRBJ2-7
CASSQQGALGNEQYF
>TRBV10-3|TRBJ1-2
CAIGIGHSHYYGYTF
>TRBV30|TRBJ2-7
CAWNVAGAYEQYF
>TRBV23-1|TRBJ2-7
CASSQSPGPGYEQYF
>TRBV29-1|TRBJ2-3
CSGGTGTDTQYF
>TRBV7-3|TRBJ2-7
CASSSFPAGIGYEQYF
>TRBV7-2|TRBJ1-1
CASSPMGGGRTEAFF
>TRBV5-1|TRBJ2-2
CASSLSGSAGTGELFF
>TRBV7-2|TRBJ1-6
CASSPQALYNSPLHF
>TRBV29-1|TRBJ1-5
CSVEEDWGQPQHF
>TRBV6-5|TRBJ1-4
CASSNRDRVGKLFF
>TRBV15|TRBJ2-1
CATSSQGTRLSSYNEQFF
>TRBV30|TRBJ2-3
CAWDPNFGQLTGTQYF
>TRBV20-1|TRBJ2-7
CSARFQGYPYEQYF
>TRBV5-1|TRBJ2-7
CASSLAGLDEQYF
>TRBV24-1|TRBJ2-1
CATSQGASPYNEQFF
>TRBV19|TRBJ1-2
CASSWTESYGYTF
>TRBV29-1|TRBJ2-7
CSVEGSGTGDGEQYF
>TRBV20-1|TRBJ2-7
CSARRPDTYEQYF
>TRBV15|TRBJ1-5
CATSRAGTAWPQHF